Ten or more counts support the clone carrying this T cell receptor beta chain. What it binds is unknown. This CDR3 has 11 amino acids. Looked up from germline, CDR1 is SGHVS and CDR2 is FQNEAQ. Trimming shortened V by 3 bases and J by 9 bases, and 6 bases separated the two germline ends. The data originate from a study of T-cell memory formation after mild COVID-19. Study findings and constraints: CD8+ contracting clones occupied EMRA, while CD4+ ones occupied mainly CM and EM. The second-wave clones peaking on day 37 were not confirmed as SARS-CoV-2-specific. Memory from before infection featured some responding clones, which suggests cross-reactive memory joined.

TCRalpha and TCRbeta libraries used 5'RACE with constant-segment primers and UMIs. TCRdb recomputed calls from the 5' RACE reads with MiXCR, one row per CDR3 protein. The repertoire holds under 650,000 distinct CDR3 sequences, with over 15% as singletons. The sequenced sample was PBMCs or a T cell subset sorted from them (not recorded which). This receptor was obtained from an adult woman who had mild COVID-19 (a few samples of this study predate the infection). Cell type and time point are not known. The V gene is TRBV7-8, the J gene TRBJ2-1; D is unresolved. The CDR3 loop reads CASSLVFEQFF. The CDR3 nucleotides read TGTGCCAGCAGCTTGGTATTTGAGCAGTTCTTC. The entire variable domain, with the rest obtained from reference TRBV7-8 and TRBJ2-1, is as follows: GAGVSQSPRYKVAKRGQDVALRCDPISGHVSLFWYQQALGQGPEFLTYFQNEAQLDKSGLPSDRFFAERPEGSVSTLKIQRTQQEDSAVYLCASSLVFEQFFGPGTRLTVL.